The source of this T cell receptor beta chain is a study of T cells in localized non-small cell lung cancer. Findings and caveats of the study: Sequencing covered just one tumor region, so heterogeneity cannot be ruled out. It was uninvolved adjacent lung that showed the highest T cell clonality, exceeding tumor.

Comments on this clone: Its antigen is undetermined.

J lost 8 bases, V lost 8 bases, and 16 bases had no gene match. The CDR3 spans 15 residues. Germline CDR1 MDHEN, CDR2 SYDVKM. Here immunoSEQ multiplex PCR was the method, and the copy in TCRdb shows in-frame clones only, minus some. The profile shows 1,300 to 1,500 clones, roughly a quarter of them singletons. This sequence originates from a man aged 18-49 years with stage II lung adenocarcinoma. The sequencing used normal lung tissue next to the tumor, collected before any cancer treatment. The chain combines TRBV28 with TRBJ2-3; 7 bases map to TRBD2. The CDR3 loop reads CASRTASGDAATQYF. The DNA for the CDR3 is TGTGCCAGCCGTACCGCCAGCGGGGACGCTGCTACGCAGTATTTT.